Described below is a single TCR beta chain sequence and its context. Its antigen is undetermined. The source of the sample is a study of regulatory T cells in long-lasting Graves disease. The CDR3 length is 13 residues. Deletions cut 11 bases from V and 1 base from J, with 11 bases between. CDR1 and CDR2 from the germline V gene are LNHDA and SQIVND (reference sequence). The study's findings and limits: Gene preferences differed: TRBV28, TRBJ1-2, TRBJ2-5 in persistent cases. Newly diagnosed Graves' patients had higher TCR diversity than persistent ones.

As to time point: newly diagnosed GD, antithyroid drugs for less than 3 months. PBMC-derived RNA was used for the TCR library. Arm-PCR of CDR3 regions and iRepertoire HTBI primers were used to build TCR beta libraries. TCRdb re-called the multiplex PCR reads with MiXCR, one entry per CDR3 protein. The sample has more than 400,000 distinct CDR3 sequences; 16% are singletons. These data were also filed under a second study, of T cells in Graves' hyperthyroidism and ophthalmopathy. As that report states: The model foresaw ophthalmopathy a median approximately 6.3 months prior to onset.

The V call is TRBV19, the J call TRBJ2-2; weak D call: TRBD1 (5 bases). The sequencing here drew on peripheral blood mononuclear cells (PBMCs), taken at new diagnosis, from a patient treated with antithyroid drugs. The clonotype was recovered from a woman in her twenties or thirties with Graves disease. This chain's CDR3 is CAGSDRNTGELFF. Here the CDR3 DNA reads TGTGCCGGTTCAGACAGGAACACCGGGGAGCTGTTTTTT.